The entry below gives a single TCR beta chain sequence along with its context. As yet, its antigen is unknown. This entry belongs to a study of T cells in localized non-small cell lung cancer. General study results and limits: T cell clonality was highest in uninvolved adjacent lung, above tumor. Sequencing, confined to only one tumor region, leaves heterogeneity possible. Adjacent lung had a median approximately 50 of the 100 largest tumor clones. With higher T cell density in blood came longer overall survival.

Per germline, CDR1 LNHDA and CDR2 SQIVND (reference sequence). The V end lost 3 bases, the J end lost 2 bases, and 14 bases lay between the germline ends. The CDR3 is 17 amino acids. Repertoires were generated with immunoSEQ multiplex PCR, while TCRdb's copy carries only in-frame clones and drops some. The sample has some 40,000 clones, around 90% seen once. The receptor's source is a female donor older than 55 with stage I lung adenocarcinoma. The chain is built from TRBV19 and TRBJ2-6; tentative D call: TRBD2 (5 bases). The source material was peripheral blood, sampled before any cancer treatment. DNA of the CDR3: TGTGCCAGTAGTATCGTGGGCTTGAGGGCTGGGGCCAACGTCCTGACTTTC. Encoded protein: CASSIVGLRAGANVLTF.